These 26 T cell receptor beta chains came from one sample sequenced in a study of T cell repertoires in cytomegalovirus infection. TCRdb reprocessed the reads via MiXCR and lists one record per CDR3 protein. The sample has some 440,000 distinct CDR3 sequences, roughly 31% seen once. The material sequenced was PBMCs. Receptors were obtained from a human donor in good health (CMV status not recorded). Some clones in this sample may be carry-over from other donors' samples.

This clonotype has ten or more counts. V gene TRBV7-2 combines with J gene TRBJ2-2; a possible D gene is TRBD2 (6 bases). The CDR3 length is 17 residues. Germline assignment: CDR1 SGHTA and CDR2 FQGNSA. V lost 5 bases and J lost 7, with 23 bases in between. The chain's CDR3 is CASSPLSAALGGGELFF. The CDR3 bases are TGTGCCAGCAGCCCCCTCTCAGCGGCGCTGGGGGGCGGGGAGCTGTTTTTT.

In this sample, this clonotype turned up a few times. This chain joins TRBV7-2 and TRBJ2-1; 7 bases line up with TRBD2. Germline values: CDR1 SGHTA, CDR2 FQGNSA. This CDR3 has 14 residues. J gave up 9 bases and V 1 base, and 6 bases lay outside the gene matches. CDR3 loop: CASSLGGGGVEQFF. The CDR3 DNA sequence: TGTGCCAGCAGCTTAGGGGGGGGGGGGGTTGAGCAGTTCTTC.

This clonotype was seen repeatedly, ten times or more. This chain connects TRBV12-3 or TRBV12-4 to TRBJ1-2; 7 bases fit TRBD1. The CDR3 sequence is 14 residues long. V shed 7 bases, J shed 4 bases, and the junction held 9 bases outside the gene matches. CDR3 nucleotide sequence: TGTGCCAGCACTCGACAGGGAGCGGGCTATGGCTACACCTTC. Residues: CASTRQGAGYGYTF.

This chain links TRBV19 with TRBJ1-1; D call uncertain. V gave up 0 bases and J gave up 6 bases, with 11 bases separating them. The V gene's germline CDR1 is LNHDA and CDR2 SQIVND (reference sequence). The CDR3 sequence is 14 residues long. CDR3 bases: TGTGCCAGTAGTATAGATATTGGGCTGGCTGAAGCTTTCTTT. Translation gives CASSIDIGLAEAFF.

The chain is built from TRBV12-3 or TRBV12-4 and TRBJ2-6; no firm D call. V lost 1 base and J 2 bases, leaving 15 bases between the germline ends. CDR3 length: 18 residues. CDR3 region: CASSLGPATAPGANVLTF. The CDR3 DNA follows: TGTGCCAGCAGTTTAGGCCCCGCAACGGCGCCTGGGGCCAACGTCCTGACTTTC.

The V gene is TRBV20-1, the J gene TRBJ1-1, with D possibly being TRBD1 (6 bases). The CDR3 has 13 amino acids. Germline V gene sequence: CDR1 DFQATT, CDR2 SNEGSKA (reference sequence). The V and J ends lost 3 bases and 1 base respectively, with 9 bases between them. This CDR3 reads CSARTGENTEAFF. DNA for the CDR3: TGCAGTGCTAGGACAGGCGAGAACACTGAAGCTTTCTTT.

This clonotype was observed a handful of times. This chain links TRBV2 with TRBJ1-2; D remains unclear. The CDR3 loop spans 13 amino acids. Per the germline V gene, CDR1 is SNHLY and CDR2 is FYNNEI. The V gene lost 4 bases and the J gene lost 2 bases, with 8 bases spanning the gap. CDR3 amino acids: CASSAGRNYGYTF. DNA for the CDR3: TGTGCCAGCAGTGCCGGCAGGAACTATGGCTACACCTTC.

Details on this clonotype: A much larger clone differs by one base, so this may be a read error. The CDR3 DNA follows: TGTGCCAGCAGTGAAGCGCGGACACCAATGAGCACAGATACGCAGTATTTT. It encodes CASSEARTPMSTDTQYF. This rearrangement joins TRBV6-1 to TRBJ2-3; perhaps TRBD1 as D (5 bases). Germline V CDR1 and CDR2: MNHNS, SASEGT. The CDR3 is 17 residues long. The V gene lost 0 bases and the J gene lost 0 bases, with 13 bases spanning the gap.

The J gene is TRBJ2-4, the V gene TRBV20-1; D is unclear. The ends were cut back, 3 bases at V and 1 base at J, with 10 bases in the middle. Per germline, CDR1 DFQATT and CDR2 SNEGSKA (reference sequence). CDR3 length: 14 amino acids. The CDR3 nucleotides read TGCAGTGCTAGGGGTCCCAAGGCCAAAAACATTCAGTACTTC. Translating it yields CSARGPKAKNIQYF.

As concerns this clonotype: Germline is not matched at one junction end, which may reflect a read error. The rearrangement links TRBV19 to TRBJ1-3, with D maybe TRBD1 (5 bases). CDR1 is LNHDA and CDR2 is SQIVND in the germline V gene (reference sequence). CDR3 size: 17 residues. CDR3 DNA sequence: TGTGCCAGTACCCAAAGGGGAAGAGGGCCGTTTGGAAACACCATATCTTTT. Translating gives CASTQRGRGPFGNTISF.

In regard to this clonotype: Given the absence of the conserved phenylalanine or tryptophan at the CDR3 end, a read error is likely. The chain uses TRBV7-6 and TRBJ2-7; 7 bases map to TRBD2. The junction had 8 bases not matched to a gene; V was cut back by 4 bases and J by 2 bases. Per germline, CDR1 SGHVS and CDR2 FNYEAQ. This CDR3 region has 15 residues. CDR3 DNA sequence: TGTGCCAGCAGCTCAGAAAGCGGGGACGCCTACGAGCAGTACTGC. This codes for CASSSESGDAYEQYC.

This sequence joins TRBV12-3 or TRBV12-4 and TRBJ1-1; possibly TRBD1 for D (6 bases). Trimming took off 7 bases at V and 0 bases at J, with 15 bases between the two ends. The CDR3 runs 15 residues. The CDR3, as DNA: TGTGCCAGCAACCAAAAACAGGGAATGAACACTGAAGCTTTCTTT. It encodes CASNQKQGMNTEAFF.

This clonotype has ten or more counts. The V and J genes are TRBV28 and TRBJ2-3; unclear D gene. Trimming removed 4 bases at V and 2 bases at J, with 13 bases between. Germline CDR1 MDHEN, CDR2 SYDVKM. CDR3 length: 15 amino acids. For the CDR3, the DNA is TGTGCCAGCAGTTCCTCCGGACGGTACACAGATACGCAGTATTTT. Translation: CASSSSGRYTDTQYF. The full variable domain, with the rest looked up from reference TRBV28 and TRBJ2-3, is DVKVTQSSRYLVKRTGEKVFLECVQDMDHENMFWYRQDPGLGLRLIYFSYDVKMKEKGDIPEGYSVSREKKERFSLILESASTNQTSMYLCASSSSGRYTDTQYFGPGTRLTVL.

The chain links TRBV7-2 to TRBJ2-7, with TRBD2 identical over 12 bases. There are 14 residues in the CDR3. Germline V gene lookup returns CDR1 SGHTA and CDR2 FQGNSA. V lost 5 bases to trimming and J lost 7 bases; unmatched junction nucleotides: 6. Here the CDR3 reads CASSRTGTSGEQYF. The DNA for the CDR3 is TGTGCCAGCAGCCGAACCGGGACTAGCGGGGAGCAGTACTTC.

This clonotype occurred a few times. The genes are TRBV24-1 and TRBJ2-1, with 8 bases that match TRBD1. V was pared by 9 bases and J by 0 bases, with 0 bases of the junction left unmatched. Per germline, CDR1 KGHDR and CDR2 SFDVKD. CDR3 length: 13 residues. CDR3 residues: CATGTGSYNEQFF. The DNA of the CDR3 is TGTGCCACCGGGACAGGCTCCTACAATGAGCAGTTCTTC.

This chain connects TRBV6-6 to TRBJ2-3; D unresolved. The V and J ends lost 5 bases and 8 bases respectively, with 11 bases between them. The CDR3 sequence is 12 residues long. Germline CDR1 MNHNY, CDR2 SVGAGI (reference sequence). CDR3 DNA sequence: TGTGCCAGCAGTGAGGAGATGGTTACGCAGTATTTT. Its translation: CASSEEMVTQYF.

In this sample, this clonotype turned up a few times. The chain employs TRBV6-1 and TRBJ2-3; 8 bases agree with TRBD2. Looked up from germline, CDR1 is MNHNS and CDR2 is SASEGT. V was pared by 5 bases and J by 1 base, with 17 bases of the junction left unmatched. The CDR3 totals 19 residues. The CDR3 DNA is TGTGCCAGCAGTTCGCTCTTTCCGGGGGGGCCGGAGGGCACAGATACGCAGTATTTT. It yields the protein CASSSLFPGGPEGTDTQYF.

This clonotype was observed a single time. One end of the junction is discordant with germline, which a read error may explain. The chain combines TRBV7-8 with TRBJ1-1; D might be TRBD1 (5 bases). The CDR3 has 13 residues. The germline V gene encodes CDR1 SGHVS and CDR2 FQNEAQ. The CDR3, as DNA: TGTGCCAGCAGCAGTCAGGGTGGCACTGAAGCTTTATTT. Its protein is CASSSQGGTEALF.

The chain uses TRBV5-5 and TRBJ2-7; D gene uncertain. The CDR3 totals 12 residues. CDR1 SGHKS and CDR2 YYEKEE come from the germline V gene (reference sequence). V was pared by 3 bases and J by 2 bases, with 6 bases between. CDR3 coding DNA: TGTGCCAGCAGCTCAAATCCCTACGAGCAGTACTTC. Protein sequence: CASSSNPYEQYF.

Comments on this clonotype: This may stem from a read error, because a much larger clone lies one nucleotide away. Lacking the conserved final phenylalanine or tryptophan, this CDR3 likely reflects a read error. The rearrangement links TRBV12-3 or TRBV12-4 to TRBJ2-1, with D possibly matching TRBD1 (6 bases). The ends were cut back, 1 base at V and 4 bases at J, with 11 bases in the middle. The length of the CDR3 is 15 residues. CDR3 nucleotide sequence: TGTGCCAGCAGTTTAGGGCAGGGGTTATACAATGAGCAGTTCTAC. Its protein is CASSLGQGLYNEQFY.

The chain uses TRBV7-8 and TRBJ2-2; 11 bases line up with TRBD2. V was pared by 6 bases and J by 7 bases, with 13 bases of the junction left unmatched. CDR1 is SGHVS and CDR2 is FQNEAQ in the germline V gene. The CDR3 runs 17 residues. The CDR3 region has the DNA TGTGCCAGCAGTTTCCTTAGCGGGGGGGCTAATATCGGGGAGCTGTTTTTT. This sequence encodes CASSFLSGGANIGELFF.

This rearrangement joins TRBV23-1 to TRBJ1-1; D remains ambiguous. TRBV23-1 counts as an open reading frame of uncertain function. V was clipped by 1 base and J by 1 base, with 4 bases between them. The CDR3 loop spans 13 amino acids. CDR3 amino acids: CASSQFPNTEAFF. CDR3 bases: TGCGCCAGCAGTCAATTCCCGAACACTGAAGCTTTCTTT.

CDR3 sequence (DNA): TGTGCCAGCAATCCGGGGGGGCCGATAGATACGCAGTATTTT. This gives the protein CASNPGGPIDTQYF. V gene TRBV6-1 combines with J gene TRBJ2-3; 8 nucleotides match TRBD2. The junction had 8 bases not matched to a gene; V was cut back by 7 bases and J by 5 bases. The germline gives CDR1 MNHNS, CDR2 SASEGT. This CDR3 comprises 14 residues.

V and J are TRBV19 and TRBJ1-5; 9 bases are shared with TRBD1. From germline, CDR1 is LNHDA and CDR2 SQIVND (reference sequence). Germline trimming cut 6 bases from V and 0 bases from J; bases unmatched to any gene: 6. This CDR3 comprises 16 residues. The CDR3 sequence is CASSPDRGYSNQPQHF. CDR3 nucleotides: TGTGCCAGTAGCCCGGACAGGGGCTATAGCAATCAGCCCCAGCATTTT.

This chain joins TRBV10-3 and TRBJ1-1; 7 bases agree with TRBD1. With 6 bases clipped from V and 8 bases from J, the junction kept 9 bases outside the gene matches. There are 13 residues in the CDR3. Germline CDR1 ENHRY, CDR2 SYGVKD. The CDR3 DNA reads TGTGCCATCAGAGAACAGGGGTGGGGGGAAGCTTTCTTT. Protein: CAIREQGWGEAFF.

Of note for this clonotype: This sequence may be a read error, since a much larger clone differs from it by one base. The genes are TRBV11-2 and TRBJ2-7, with D hard to call. The CDR3 has 14 amino acids. The V end lost 4 bases, the J end lost 3 bases, and 13 bases lay between the germline ends. Germline values: CDR1 SGHAT, CDR2 FQNNGV. CDR3 protein: CASSWALGNYEQYF. The DNA for the CDR3 is TGTGCCAGCAGCTGGGCCCTGGGGAACTACGAGCAGTACTTC.